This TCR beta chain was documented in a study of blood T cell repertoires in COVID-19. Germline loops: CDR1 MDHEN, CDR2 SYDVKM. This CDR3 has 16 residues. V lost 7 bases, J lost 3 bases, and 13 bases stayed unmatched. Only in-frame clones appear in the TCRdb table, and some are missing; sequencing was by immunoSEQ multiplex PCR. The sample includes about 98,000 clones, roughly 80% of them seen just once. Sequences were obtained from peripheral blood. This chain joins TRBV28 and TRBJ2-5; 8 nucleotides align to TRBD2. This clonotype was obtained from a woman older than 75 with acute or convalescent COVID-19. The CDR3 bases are TGTGCCAGCAAGGCGGGGGGCTACAGGTTAGAAGAGACCCAGTACTTC. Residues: CASKAGGYRLEETQYF. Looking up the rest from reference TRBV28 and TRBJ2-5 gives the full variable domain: DVKVTQSSRYLVKRTGEKVFLECVQDMDHENMFWYRQDPGLGLRLIYFSYDVKMKEKGDIPEGYSVSREKKERFSLILESASTNQTSMYLCASKAGGYRLEETQYFGPGTRLLVL.